This paragraph covers one T cell receptor beta chain sequence. It was at deep level that the assay was run. As originally analysed: In the immunoSEQ data, sequences were junction-only and lacked quality scores, so filtering differed. Data came from immunoSEQ multiplex PCR; TCRdb stores just in-frame clones and leaves some out. The D gene and trimming were derived from the DNA, and the V and J assignments and clone size from that table. Of about 610,000 clones listed, about 96% are singletons. The source of the sample is a study of shared clonotypes between healthy human individuals. Study-level background: Every donor yielded three CD4 naive, three CD4 memory, two CD8 naive and one CD8 memory plate.

The length of the CDR3 is 17 residues. With V trimmed by 6 bases and J by 4 bases, 12 bases remained unmatched. Germline lookup yields CDR1 MGHDK and CDR2 SYGVNS. The naive CD8 subset, CD45RO-negative cells positively selected for CCR7, excluded terminally differentiated effector memory CD45RA+ cells. The origin of this receptor is a woman aged 30 to 39 in good health. Sequenced sample: naive CD8+ T cells sorted from blood. The V call is TRBV25-1, the J call TRBJ2-6, with TRBD2 matching 7 bases. CDR3 in amino acids: CASSATWGGTGANVLTF. The CDR3 coding sequence is TGTGCCAGCAGCGCAACTTGGGGGGGGACCGGGGCCAACGTCCTGACTTTC.